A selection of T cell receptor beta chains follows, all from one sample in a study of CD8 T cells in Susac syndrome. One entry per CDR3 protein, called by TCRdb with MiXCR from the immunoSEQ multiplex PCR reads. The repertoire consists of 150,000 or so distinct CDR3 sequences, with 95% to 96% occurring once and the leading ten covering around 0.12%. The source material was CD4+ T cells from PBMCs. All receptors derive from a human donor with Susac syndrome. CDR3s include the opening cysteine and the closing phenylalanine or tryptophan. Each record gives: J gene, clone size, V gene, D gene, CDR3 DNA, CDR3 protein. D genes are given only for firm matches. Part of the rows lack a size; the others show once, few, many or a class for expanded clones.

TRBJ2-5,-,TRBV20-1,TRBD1,TGCAGTGCTAGAAATTTGGGGGGGGACAGGGATTGGGAGACCCAGTACTTC,CSARNLGGDRDWETQYF
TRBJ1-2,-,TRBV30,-,TGTGCCTGGAGCACAGGGAGAGGCTACACCTTC,CAWSTGRGYTF
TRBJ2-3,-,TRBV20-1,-,TGCAGTGCCCTCCTGACCCTCACAGATACGCAGTATTTT,CSALLTLTDTQYF
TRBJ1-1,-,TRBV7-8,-,TGTGCCAGCACCATCGGGACGCCGAACACTGAAGCTTTCTTT,CASTIGTPNTEAFF
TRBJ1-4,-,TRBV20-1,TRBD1,TGCAGTGCCAACCGACAGGGGAGGAATGAAAAACTGTTTTTT,CSANRQGRNEKLFF
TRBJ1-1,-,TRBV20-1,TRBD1,TGCAGTGCTAGAACCGGGACAGGATTTTTTGATGGTGAAGCTTTCTTT,CSARTGTGFFDGEAFF
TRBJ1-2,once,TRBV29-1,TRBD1,TGCAGCATTGTAGGACAGGGTGGCCACATTAACTATGGCTACACCTTC,CSIVGQGGHINYGYTF
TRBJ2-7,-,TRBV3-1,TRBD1,TGTGCCAGCAGCCCCGGGACAGGGGACGAGCAGTACTTC,CASSPGTGDEQYF
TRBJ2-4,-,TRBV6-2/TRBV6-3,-,TGTGCCAGCAGTTACGGACACATTCAGTACTTC,CASSYGHIQYF
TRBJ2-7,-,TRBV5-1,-,TGCGCCAGCAGCTTAACATCTACCTCCTACGAGCAGTACTTC,CASSLTSTSYEQYF
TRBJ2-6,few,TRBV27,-,TGTGCCAGCAGTTTATCCCCGGGGGCCAACGTCCTGACTTTC,CASSLSPGANVLTF
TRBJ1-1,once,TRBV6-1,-,TGTGCCAGCAGTGCCCGCACTGAAGCTTTCTTT,CASSARTEAFF
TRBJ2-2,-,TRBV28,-,TGTGCCAGCAGTTTGACTGTCAACACCGGGGAGCTGTTTTTT,CASSLTVNTGELFF
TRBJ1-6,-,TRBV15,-,TGTGCCACCAGCAGAGAGGGTCATTCACCCCTCCACTTT,CATSREGHSPLHF
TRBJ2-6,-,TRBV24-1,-,TGTGCCACCAGTGGTGGGGGTTCCGGGGCCAACGTCCTGACTTTC,CATSGGGSGANVLTF
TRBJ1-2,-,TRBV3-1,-,TGTGCCAGCAGCCACACTGGGGCAGGGGAAGGCTACACCTTC,CASSHTGAGEGYTF
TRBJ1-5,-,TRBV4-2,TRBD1,TGTGCCAAGGACAGGTCTAGCAATCAGCCCCAGCATTTT,CAKDRSSNQPQHF
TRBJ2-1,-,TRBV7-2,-,TGTGCCAGCAGCCCCTGGAGCTCCTACAATGAGCAGTTCTTC,CASSPWSSYNEQFF
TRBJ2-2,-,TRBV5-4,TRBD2,TGTGCCAGCAGCTCGGGACTAGCGTTCAACGGGGAGCTGTTTTTT,CASSSGLAFNGELFF
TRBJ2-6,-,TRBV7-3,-,TGTGCCAGCAGCTTATACGGGGGCGCTGGGGCCAACGTCCTGACTTTC,CASSLYGGAGANVLTF
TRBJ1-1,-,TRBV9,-,TGTGCCAGCAGCGTAGTGGACCCAAACGCCGCTTTCTTT,CASSVVDPNAAFF
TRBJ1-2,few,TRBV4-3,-,TGCGCCAGCAGCCAAGAAGGAAAGGGCTTTGGCTACACCTTC,CASSQEGKGFGYTF
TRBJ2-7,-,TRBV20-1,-,TGCAGTGCTACCGATCGGGCGGGGGAGCAGTACTTC,CSATDRAGEQYF
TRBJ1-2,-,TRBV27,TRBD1,TGTGCCAGCAGGGACAGGGTCTATGGCTACACCTTC,CASRDRVYGYTF
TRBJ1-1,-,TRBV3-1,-,TGTGCCAGCAGCATTGGGGGGTTGGACACTGAAGCTTTCTTT,CASSIGGLDTEAFF
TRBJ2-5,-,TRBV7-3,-,TGTGCCAGCAGCGCTGGGTACCAAGAGACCCAGTACTTC,CASSAGYQETQYF
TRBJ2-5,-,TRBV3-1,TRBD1,TGTGCCAGCAGCTCTGGGACAGGGGATTTGGAGACCCAGTACTTC,CASSSGTGDLETQYF
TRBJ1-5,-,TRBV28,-,TGTGCCAGCAATCCTCTTGGGAGGGGGGCCTTTTATCAGCCCCAGCATTTT,CASNPLGRGAFYQPQHF
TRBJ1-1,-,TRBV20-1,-,TGCAGTGCTAAACCCGGGGCAGGCGCCAGGTTTAACACTGAAGCTTTCTTT,CSAKPGAGARFNTEAFF
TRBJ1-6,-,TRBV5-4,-,TGTGCCAGCAGCTCGACAGGAGATTCACCCCTCCACTTT,CASSSTGDSPLHF
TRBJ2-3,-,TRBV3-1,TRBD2,TGTGCCAGCAGCCAGACTAGCACCACAGATACGCAGTATTTT,CASSQTSTTDTQYF
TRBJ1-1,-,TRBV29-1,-,TGCAGCGCAGCCTTGACAGCCGCTAACACTGAAGCTTTCTTT,CSAALTAANTEAFF
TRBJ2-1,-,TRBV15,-,TGTGCCACCAGCCCCGGACTACTGAACAATGAGCAGTTCTTC,CATSPGLLNNEQFF
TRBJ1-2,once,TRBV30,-,TGTGCCTCCTCCGGGGGCGGCTACACCTTC,CASSGGGYTF
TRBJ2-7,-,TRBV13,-,TGTGCCAGCAGCATGACTAGGGGGCTAGGGGAGCAGTACTTC,CASSMTRGLGEQYF
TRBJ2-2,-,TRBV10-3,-,TGTGCCAGTCAGGAGGGGACGCGGTACACCGGGGAGCTGTTTTTT,CASQEGTRYTGELFF
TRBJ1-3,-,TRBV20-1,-,TGCAGTGCGTTGGACAGTTCTGGAAACACCATATATTTT,CSALDSSGNTIYF
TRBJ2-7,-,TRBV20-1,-,TGCAGTGCACGACCCGGATCGAGCTCCTACGAGCAGTACTTC,CSARPGSSSYEQYF
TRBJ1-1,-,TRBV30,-,TGTGCCTGGAGTGTAGGACAGCTAATCATGAACACTGAAGCTTTCTTT,CAWSVGQLIMNTEAFF
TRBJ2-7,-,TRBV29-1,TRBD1,TGCAGCGGGGGACAGCTCTACGAGCAGTACTTC,CSGGQLYEQYF
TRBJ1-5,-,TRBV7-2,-,TGTGCCAGCAGCTTAGTGGGTTATGGCAATCAGCCCCAGCATTTT,CASSLVGYGNQPQHF
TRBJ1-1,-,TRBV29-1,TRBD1,TGCAGCGTACAGAAGACAGGGATGAACACTGAAGCTTTCTTT,CSVQKTGMNTEAFF
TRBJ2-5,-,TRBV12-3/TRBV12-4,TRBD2,TGTGCCAGCACCCGGACTAGCGGGAGTTCAGAGACCCAGTACTTC,CASTRTSGSSETQYF
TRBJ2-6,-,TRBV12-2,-,TGTGCAAGTCGCCTCACCCGTGGGTCTGGGGCCAACGTCCTGACTTTC,CASRLTRGSGANVLTF
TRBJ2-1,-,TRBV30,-,TGTGCCTGGAGTCACGCGACTGAGCAGTTCTTC,CAWSHATEQFF
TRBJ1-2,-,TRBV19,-,TGTGCCAGTAGTATCGACCAAATATATGGCTACACCTTC,CASSIDQIYGYTF